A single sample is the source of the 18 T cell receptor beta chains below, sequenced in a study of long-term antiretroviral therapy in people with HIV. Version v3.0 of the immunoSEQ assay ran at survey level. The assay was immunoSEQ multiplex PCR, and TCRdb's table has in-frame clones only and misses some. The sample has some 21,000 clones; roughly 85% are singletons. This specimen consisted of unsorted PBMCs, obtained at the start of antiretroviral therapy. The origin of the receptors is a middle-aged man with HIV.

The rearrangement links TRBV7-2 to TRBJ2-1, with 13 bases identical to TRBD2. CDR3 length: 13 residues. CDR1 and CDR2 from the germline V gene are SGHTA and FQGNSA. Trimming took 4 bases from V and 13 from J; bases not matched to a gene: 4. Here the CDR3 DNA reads TGTGCCAGCAGCTCGACTAGCGGGGGGCACCAGTTCTTC. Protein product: CASSSTSGGHQFF.

CDR3 coding DNA: TGTGCCAGCAGTTCTCTCAGGGGGGATAGCAATCAGCCCCAGCATTTT. Translated: CASSSLRGDSNQPQHF. The chain recombines TRBV28 with TRBJ1-5, with TRBD1 matching over 7 bases. This CDR3 contains 16 residues. With V trimmed by 4 bases and J by 0 bases, 6 bases remained unmatched. The germline gives CDR1 MDHEN, CDR2 SYDVKM.

The CDR3 spells CASSGTANTGELFF. CDR3 nucleotide sequence: TGTGCCAGCAGTGGGACTGCGAACACCGGGGAGCTGTTTTTT. This chain links TRBV9 with TRBJ2-2, with D maybe TRBD2 (6 bases). The CDR3 extends over 14 amino acids. CDR1 and CDR2 from the germline V gene are SGDLS and YYNGEE. Trimming stripped 5 bases from V and 0 bases from J, with 8 bases between.

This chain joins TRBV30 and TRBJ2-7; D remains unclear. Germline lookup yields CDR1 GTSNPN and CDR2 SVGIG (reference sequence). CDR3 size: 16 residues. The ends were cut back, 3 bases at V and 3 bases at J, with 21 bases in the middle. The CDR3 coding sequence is TGTGCCTGGAGCGGCTATTTGGAAAATCGTTTCTACGAGCAGTACTTC. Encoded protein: CAWSGYLENRFYEQYF. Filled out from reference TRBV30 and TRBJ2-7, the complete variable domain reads SQTIHQWPATLVQPVGSPLSLECTVEGTSNPNLYWYRQAAGRGLQLLFYSVGIGQISSEVPQNLSASRPQDRQFILSSKKLLLSDSGFYLCAWSGYLENRFYEQYFGPGTRLTVT.

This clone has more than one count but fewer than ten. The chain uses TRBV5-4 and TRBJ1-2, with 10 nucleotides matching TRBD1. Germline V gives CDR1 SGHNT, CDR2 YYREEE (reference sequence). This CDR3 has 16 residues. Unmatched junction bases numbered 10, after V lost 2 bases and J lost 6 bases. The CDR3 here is CASSFGGQDRGHGYTF. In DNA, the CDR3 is TGTGCCAGCAGCTTTGGGGGTCAAGACAGGGGGCATGGCTACACCTTC.

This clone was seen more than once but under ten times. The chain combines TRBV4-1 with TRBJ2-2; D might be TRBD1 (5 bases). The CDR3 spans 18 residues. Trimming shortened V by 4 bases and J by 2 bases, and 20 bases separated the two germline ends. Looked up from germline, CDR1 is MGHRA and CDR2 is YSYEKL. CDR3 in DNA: TGCGCCAGCAGCCGGCAAGGTCTGATAAGGGGAAACACCGGGGAGCTGTTTTTT. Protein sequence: CASSRQGLIRGNTGELFF.

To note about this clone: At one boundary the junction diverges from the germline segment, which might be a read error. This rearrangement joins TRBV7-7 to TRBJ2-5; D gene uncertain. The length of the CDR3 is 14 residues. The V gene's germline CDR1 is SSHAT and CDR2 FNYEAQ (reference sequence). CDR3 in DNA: TGTGCTAGCAGCTCACCGGTAGACCAAGAGACCCAGTACTTC. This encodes CASSSPVDQETQYF.

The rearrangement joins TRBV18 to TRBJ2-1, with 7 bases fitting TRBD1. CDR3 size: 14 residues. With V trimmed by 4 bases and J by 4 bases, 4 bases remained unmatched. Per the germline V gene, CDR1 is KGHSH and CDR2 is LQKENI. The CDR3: CASSLQGPYNEQFF. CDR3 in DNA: TGTGCCAGCTCACTACAGGGGCCGTACAATGAGCAGTTCTTC.

Here the CDR3 DNA reads TGCGCCAGCAGTGAGCAGACAATAGATGAAGCTTTCTTT. Translation: CASSEQTIDEAFF. The rearrangement joins TRBV10-2 to TRBJ1-1, with unresolved D. This CDR3 region has 13 residues. The germline V and J ends were trimmed by 2 bases and 7 bases, with 11 bases remaining between them. CDR1 is WSHSY and CDR2 is SAAADI in the germline V gene.

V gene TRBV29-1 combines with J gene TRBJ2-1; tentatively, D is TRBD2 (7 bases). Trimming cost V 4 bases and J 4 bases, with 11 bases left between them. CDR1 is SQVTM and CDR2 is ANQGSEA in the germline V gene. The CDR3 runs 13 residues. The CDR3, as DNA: TGCAGCGTTGGGGGGGGCAGTTACAATGAGCAGTTCTTC. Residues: CSVGGGSYNEQFF.

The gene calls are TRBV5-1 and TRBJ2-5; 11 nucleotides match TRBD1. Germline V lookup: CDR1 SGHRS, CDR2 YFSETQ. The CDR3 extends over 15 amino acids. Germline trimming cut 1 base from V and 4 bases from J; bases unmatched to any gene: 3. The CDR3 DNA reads TGCGCCAGCAGCTTGATGGGACAGGGGGTAGAGACCCAGTACTTC. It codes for CASSLMGQGVETQYF.

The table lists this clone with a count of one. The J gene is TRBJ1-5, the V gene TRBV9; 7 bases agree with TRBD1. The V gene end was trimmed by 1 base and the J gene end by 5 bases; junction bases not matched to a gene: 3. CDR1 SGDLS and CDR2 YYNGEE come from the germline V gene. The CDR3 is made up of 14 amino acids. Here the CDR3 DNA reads TGTGCCAGCAGCGTATCTACAGGGGATCAGCCCCAGCATTTT. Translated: CASSVSTGDQPQHF.

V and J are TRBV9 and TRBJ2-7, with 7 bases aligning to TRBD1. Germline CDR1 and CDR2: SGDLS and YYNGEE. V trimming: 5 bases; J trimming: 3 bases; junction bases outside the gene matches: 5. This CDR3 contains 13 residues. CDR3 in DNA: TGTGCCAGCAGTGGGACAGCAAACTACGAGCAGTACTTC. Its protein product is CASSGTANYEQYF.

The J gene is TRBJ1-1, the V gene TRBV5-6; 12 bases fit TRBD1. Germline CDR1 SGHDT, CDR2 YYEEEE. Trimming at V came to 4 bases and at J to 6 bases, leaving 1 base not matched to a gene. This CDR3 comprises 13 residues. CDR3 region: CASSGTGGSEAFF. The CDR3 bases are TGTGCCAGCAGCGGGACAGGGGGCTCTGAAGCTTTCTTT.

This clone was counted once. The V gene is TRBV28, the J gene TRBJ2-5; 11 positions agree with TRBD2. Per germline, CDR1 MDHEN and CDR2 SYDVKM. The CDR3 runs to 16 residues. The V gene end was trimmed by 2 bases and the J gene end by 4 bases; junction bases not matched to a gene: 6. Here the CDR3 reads CASSLTGTSGGETQYF. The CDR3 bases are TGTGCCAGCAGTTTAACCGGGACTAGCGGCGGAGAGACCCAGTACTTC. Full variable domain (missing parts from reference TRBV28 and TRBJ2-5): DVKVTQSSRYLVKRTGEKVFLECVQDMDHENMFWYRQDPGLGLRLIYFSYDVKMKEKGDIPEGYSVSREKKERFSLILESASTNQTSMYLCASSLTGTSGGETQYFGPGTRLLVL.

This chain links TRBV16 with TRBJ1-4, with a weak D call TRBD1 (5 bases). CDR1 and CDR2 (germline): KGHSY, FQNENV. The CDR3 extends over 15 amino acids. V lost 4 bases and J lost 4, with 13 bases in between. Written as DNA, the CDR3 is TGTGCCAGCAGCCTCTCGACAGCCCTTAATGAAAAACTGTTTTTT. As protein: CASSLSTALNEKLFF. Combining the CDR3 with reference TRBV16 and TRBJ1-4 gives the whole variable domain GEEVAQTPKHLVRGEGQKAKLYCAPIKGHSYVFWYQQVLKNEFKFLISFQNENVFDETGMPKERFSAKCLPNSPCSLEIQATKLEDSAVYFCASSLSTALNEKLFFGSGTQLSVL.

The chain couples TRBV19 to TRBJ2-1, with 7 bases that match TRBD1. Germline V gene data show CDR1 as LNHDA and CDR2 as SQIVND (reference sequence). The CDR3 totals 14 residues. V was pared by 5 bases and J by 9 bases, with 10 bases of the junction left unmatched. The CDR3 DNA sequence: TGTGCCAGTAGTCTTGATCCGGGACAGCCTGAGCAGTTCTTC. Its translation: CASSLDPGQPEQFF.

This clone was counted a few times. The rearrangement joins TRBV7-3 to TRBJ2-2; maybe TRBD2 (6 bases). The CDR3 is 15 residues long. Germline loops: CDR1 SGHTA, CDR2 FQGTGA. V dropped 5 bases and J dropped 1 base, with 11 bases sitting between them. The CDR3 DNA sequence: TGTGCCAGCAGCCCTAACGGGGGGAACACCGGGGAGCTGTTTTTT. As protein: CASSPNGGNTGELFF.